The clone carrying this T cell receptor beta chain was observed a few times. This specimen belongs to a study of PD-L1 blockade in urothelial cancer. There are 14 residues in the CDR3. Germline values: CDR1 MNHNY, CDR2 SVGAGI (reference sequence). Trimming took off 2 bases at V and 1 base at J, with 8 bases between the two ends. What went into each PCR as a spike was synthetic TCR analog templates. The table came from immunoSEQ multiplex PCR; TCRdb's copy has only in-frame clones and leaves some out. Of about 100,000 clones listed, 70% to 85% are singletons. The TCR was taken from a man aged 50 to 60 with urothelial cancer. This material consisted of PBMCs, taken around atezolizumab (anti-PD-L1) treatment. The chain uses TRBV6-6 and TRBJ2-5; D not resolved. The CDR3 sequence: CASSYRSAQETQYF. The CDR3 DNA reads TGTGCCAGCAGTTACCGGAGTGCCCAAGAGACCCAGTACTTC.